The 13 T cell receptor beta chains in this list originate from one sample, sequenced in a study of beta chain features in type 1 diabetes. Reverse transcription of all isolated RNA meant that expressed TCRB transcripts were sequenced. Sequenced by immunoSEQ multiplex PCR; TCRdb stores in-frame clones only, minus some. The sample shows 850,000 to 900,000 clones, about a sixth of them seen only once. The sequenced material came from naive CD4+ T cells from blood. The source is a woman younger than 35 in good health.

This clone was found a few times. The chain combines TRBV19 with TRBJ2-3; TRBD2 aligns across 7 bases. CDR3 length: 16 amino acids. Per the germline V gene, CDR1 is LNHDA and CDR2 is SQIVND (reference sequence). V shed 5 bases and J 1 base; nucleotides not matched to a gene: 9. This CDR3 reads CASSWDYFTRTDTQYF. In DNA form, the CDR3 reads TGTGCCAGTAGTTGGGACTACTTTACTCGCACAGATACGCAGTATTTT.

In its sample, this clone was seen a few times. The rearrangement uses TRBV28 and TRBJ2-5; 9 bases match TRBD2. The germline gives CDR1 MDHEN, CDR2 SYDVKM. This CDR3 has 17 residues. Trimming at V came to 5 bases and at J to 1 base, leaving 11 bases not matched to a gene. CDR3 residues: CASSAIVSGSPQETQYF. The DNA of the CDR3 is TGTGCCAGCAGTGCAATCGTTAGCGGGAGCCCCCAAGAGACCCAGTACTTC.

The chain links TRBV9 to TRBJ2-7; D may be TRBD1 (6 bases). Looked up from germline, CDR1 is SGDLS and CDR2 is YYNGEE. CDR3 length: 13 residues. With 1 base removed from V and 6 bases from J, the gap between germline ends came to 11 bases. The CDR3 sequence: CASSVQGWSEQYF. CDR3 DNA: TGTGCCAGCAGCGTACAGGGGTGGAGCGAGCAGTACTTC.

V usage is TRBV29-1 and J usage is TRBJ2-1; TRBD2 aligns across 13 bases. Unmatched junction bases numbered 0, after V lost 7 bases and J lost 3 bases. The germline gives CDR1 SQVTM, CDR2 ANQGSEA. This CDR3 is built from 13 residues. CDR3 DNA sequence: TGCAGCGGGACTAGCGGGAGCTACAATGAGCAGTTCTTC. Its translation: CSGTSGSYNEQFF.

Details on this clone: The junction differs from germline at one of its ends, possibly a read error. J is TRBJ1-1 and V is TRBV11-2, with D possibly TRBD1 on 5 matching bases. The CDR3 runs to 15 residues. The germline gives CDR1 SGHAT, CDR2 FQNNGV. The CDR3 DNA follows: TGCGCCAGCAGCCTCCCCGGGGGGACGAGCACTGAAGCTTTCTTT. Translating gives CASSLPGGTSTEAFF.

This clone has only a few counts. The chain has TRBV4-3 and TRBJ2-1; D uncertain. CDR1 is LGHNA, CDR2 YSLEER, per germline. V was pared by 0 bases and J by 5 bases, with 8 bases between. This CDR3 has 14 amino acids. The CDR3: CASSQDLQNNEQFF. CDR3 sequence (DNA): TGCGCCAGCAGCCAAGATTTGCAGAACAATGAGCAGTTCTTC.

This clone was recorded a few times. CDR3 sequence (DNA): TGTGCCAGCAGCCAACCCTACGATCCGGGACAGGGCGGCTACGAGCAGTACTTC. Amino acid sequence: CASSQPYDPGQGGYEQYF. V and J are TRBV4-2 and TRBJ2-7; the match to TRBD1 covers 9 bases. Germline CDR1 reads LGHNA; CDR2 reads YNFKEQ. The V gene end was trimmed by 2 bases and the J gene end by 3 bases; junction bases not matched to a gene: 14. This CDR3 comprises 18 residues.

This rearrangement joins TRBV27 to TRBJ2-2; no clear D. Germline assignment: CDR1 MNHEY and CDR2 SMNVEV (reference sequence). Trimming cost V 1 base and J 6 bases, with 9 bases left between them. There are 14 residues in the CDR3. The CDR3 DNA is TGTGCCAGCAGTTTATTCAGCTCCTCCGGGGAGCTGTTTTTT. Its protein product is CASSLFSSSGELFF.

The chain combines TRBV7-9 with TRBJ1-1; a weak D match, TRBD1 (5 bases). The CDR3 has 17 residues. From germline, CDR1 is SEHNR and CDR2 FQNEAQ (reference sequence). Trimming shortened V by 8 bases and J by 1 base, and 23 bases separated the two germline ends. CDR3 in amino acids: CASRFLPTAGPNTEAFF. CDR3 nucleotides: TGTGCCAGCCGATTTTTGCCCACCGCGGGGCCGAACACTGAAGCTTTCTTT.

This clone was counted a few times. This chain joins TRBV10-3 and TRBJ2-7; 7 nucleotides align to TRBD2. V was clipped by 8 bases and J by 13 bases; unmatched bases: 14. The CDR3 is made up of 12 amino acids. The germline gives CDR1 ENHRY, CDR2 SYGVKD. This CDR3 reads CAIGDPTGTTYF. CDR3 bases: TGTGCCATCGGGGACCCCACCGGGACTACCTACTTC.

The CDR3 coding sequence is TGTGCCAGCAGCCCAGGGCAGGCTAGCACAGATACGCAGTATTTT. It translates to CASSPGQASTDTQYF. V usage is TRBV7-2 and J usage is TRBJ2-3; tentatively, D is TRBD1 (5 bases). The CDR3 contains 15 residues. Germline CDR1 is SGHTA and CDR2 is FQGNSA. Trimming left V 5 bases short and J 0 bases short, with 12 bases between.

CDR3 loop: CAISESWGVGAQHF. The DNA of the CDR3 is TGTGCCATCAGTGAGTCATGGGGGGTTGGGGCCCAGCATTTT. The rearrangement uses TRBV10-3 and TRBJ1-5; possible D gene TRBD1, 5 bases. Germline values: CDR1 ENHRY, CDR2 SYGVKD. Trimming pared 0 bases from V and 11 bases from J, leaving 14 bases between. The CDR3 covers 14 residues.

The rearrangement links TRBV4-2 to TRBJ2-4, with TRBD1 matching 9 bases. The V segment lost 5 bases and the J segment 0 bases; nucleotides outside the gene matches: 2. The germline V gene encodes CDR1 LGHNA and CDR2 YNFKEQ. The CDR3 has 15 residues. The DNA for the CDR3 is TGTGCCAGCAGCGGACAGGGGATAGCCAAAAACATTCAGTACTTC. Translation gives CASSGQGIAKNIQYF.